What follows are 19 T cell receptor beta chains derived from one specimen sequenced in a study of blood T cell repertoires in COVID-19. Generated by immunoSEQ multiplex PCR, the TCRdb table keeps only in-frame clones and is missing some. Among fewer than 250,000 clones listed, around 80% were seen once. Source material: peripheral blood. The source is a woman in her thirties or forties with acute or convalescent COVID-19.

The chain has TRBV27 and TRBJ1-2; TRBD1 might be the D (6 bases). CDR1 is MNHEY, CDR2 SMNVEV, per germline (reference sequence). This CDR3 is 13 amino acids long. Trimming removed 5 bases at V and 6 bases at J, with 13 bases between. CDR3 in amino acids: CASSPQGTHGYTF. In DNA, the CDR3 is TGTGCCAGCAGTCCACAGGGCACCCATGGCTACACCTTC.

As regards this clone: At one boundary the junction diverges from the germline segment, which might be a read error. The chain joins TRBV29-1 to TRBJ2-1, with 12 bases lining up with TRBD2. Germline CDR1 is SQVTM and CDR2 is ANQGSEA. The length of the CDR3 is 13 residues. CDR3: CSVGLAGYNEQFF. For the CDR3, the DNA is TGCAGTGTTGGACTAGCGGGGTACAATGAGCAGTTCTTC.

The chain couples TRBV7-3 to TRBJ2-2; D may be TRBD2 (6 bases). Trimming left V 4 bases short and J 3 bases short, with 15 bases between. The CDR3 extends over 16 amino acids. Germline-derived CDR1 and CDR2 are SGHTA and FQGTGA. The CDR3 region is CASSSDAGPYTGELFF. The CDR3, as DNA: TGTGCCAGCAGCTCCGACGCGGGGCCGTACACCGGGGAGCTGTTTTTT.

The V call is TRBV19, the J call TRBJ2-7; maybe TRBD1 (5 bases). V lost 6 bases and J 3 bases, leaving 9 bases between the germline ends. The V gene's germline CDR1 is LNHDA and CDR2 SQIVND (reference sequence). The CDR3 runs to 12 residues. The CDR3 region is CASSVRGYEQYF. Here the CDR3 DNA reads TGTGCCAGTAGCGTAAGGGGCTACGAGCAGTACTTC. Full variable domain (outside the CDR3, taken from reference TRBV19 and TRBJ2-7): DGGITQSPKYLFRKEGQNVTLSCEQNLNHDAMYWYRQDPGQGLRLIYYSQIVNDFQKGDIAEGYSVSREKKESFPLTVTSAQKNPTAFYLCASSVRGYEQYFGPGTRLTVT.

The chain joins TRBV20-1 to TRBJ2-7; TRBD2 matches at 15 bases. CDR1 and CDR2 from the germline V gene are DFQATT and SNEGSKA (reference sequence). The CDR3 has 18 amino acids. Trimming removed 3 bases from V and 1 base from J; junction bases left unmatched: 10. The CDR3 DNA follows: TGCAGTGCTAGTCCGGGACTAGCGGGAGGAGCCCTATCCTACGAGCAGTACTTC. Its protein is CSASPGLAGGALSYEQYF.

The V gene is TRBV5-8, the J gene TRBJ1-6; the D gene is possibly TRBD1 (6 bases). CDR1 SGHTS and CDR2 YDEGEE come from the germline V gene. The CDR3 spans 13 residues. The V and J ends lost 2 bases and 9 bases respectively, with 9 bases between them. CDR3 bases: TGTGCCAGCAGCTTCAGGGGTTCTTCACCCCTCCACTTT. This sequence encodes CASSFRGSSPLHF.

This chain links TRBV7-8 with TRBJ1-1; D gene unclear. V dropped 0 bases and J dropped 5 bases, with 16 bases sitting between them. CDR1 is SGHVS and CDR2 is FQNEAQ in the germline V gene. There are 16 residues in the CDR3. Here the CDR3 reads CASSLAAWGGGTEAFF. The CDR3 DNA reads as TGTGCCAGCAGCTTAGCGGCCTGGGGTGGAGGAACTGAAGCTTTCTTT.

The CDR3 DNA sequence: TGTGCCAGCAGCCCCCTGCCAGGGACAGGGGGGGATGAGCAGTTCTTC. Translated, it gives CASSPLPGTGGDEQFF. This chain joins TRBV11-2 and TRBJ2-1; the match to TRBD1 covers 11 bases. The CDR3 totals 16 residues. V trimming: 5 bases; J trimming: 8 bases; junction bases outside the gene matches: 11. Germline lookup yields CDR1 SGHAT and CDR2 FQNNGV.

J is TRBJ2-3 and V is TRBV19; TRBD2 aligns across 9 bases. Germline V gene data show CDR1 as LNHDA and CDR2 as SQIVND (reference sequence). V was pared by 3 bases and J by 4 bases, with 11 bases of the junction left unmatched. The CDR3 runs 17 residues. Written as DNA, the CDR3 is TGTGCCAGTAGTATGGGTTCTTTTAGCGGGGGCGCAGATACGCAGTATTTT. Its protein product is CASSMGSFSGGADTQYF.

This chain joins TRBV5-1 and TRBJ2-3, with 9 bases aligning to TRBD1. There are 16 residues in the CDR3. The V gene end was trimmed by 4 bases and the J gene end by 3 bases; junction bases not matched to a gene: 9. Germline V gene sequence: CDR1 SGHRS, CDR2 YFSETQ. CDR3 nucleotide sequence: TGCGCCAGCAGCCGAATACAGGGGGCGGGTACAGATACGCAGTATTTT. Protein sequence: CASSRIQGAGTDTQYF.

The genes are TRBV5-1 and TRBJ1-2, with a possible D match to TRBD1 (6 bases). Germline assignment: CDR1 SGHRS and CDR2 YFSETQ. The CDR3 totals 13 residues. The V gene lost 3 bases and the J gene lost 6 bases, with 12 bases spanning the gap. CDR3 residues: CASSWGGGDGYTF. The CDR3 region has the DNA TGCGCCAGCAGCTGGGGAGGGGGAGATGGCTACACCTTC. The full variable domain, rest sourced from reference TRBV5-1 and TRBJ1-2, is KAGVTQTPRYLIKTRGQQVTLSCSPISGHRSVSWYQQTPGQGLQFLFEYFSETQRNKGNFPGRFSGRQFSNSRSEMNVSTLELGDSALYLCASSWGGGDGYTFGSGTRLTVV.

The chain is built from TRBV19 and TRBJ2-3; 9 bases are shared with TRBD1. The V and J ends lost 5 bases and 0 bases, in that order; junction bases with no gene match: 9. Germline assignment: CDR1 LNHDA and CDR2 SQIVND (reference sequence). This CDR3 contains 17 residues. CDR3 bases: TGTGCCAGTAGTCTCAAACGACAGGGGGGAAGCACAGATACGCAGTATTTT. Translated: CASSLKRQGGSTDTQYF.

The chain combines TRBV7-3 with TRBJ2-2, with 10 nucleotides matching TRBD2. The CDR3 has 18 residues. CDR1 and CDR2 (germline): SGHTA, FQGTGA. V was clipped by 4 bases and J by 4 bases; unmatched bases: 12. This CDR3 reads CASSYTAGGPWGTGELFF. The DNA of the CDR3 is TGTGCCAGCAGCTATACAGCGGGGGGGCCTTGGGGCACCGGGGAGCTGTTTTTT. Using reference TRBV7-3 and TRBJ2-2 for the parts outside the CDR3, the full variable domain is GAGVSQTPSNKVTEKGKYVELRCDPISGHTALYWYRQSLGQGPEFLIYFQGTGAADDSGLPNDRFFAVRPEGSVSTLKIQRTERGDSAVYLCASSYTAGGPWGTGELFFGEGSRLTVL.

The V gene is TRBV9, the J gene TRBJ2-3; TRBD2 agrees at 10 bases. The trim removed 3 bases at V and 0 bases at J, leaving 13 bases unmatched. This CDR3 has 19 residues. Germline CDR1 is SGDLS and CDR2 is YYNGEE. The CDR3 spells CASSARDSGLAQSTDTQYF. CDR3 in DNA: TGTGCCAGCAGCGCGAGAGATTCGGGACTAGCGCAGAGCACAGATACGCAGTATTTT.

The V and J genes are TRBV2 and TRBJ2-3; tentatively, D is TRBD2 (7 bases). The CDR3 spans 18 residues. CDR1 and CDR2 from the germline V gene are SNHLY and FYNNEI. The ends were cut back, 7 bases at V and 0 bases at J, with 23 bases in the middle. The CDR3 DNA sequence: TGTGCCAGCAAAGGGGGTTTCCCTAGCGGAGCGAGCACAGATACGCAGTATTTT. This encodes CASKGGFPSGASTDTQYF.

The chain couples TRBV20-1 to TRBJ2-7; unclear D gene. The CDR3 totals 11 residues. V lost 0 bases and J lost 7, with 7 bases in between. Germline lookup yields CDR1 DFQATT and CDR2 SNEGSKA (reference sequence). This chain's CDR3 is CSARDSGEQYF. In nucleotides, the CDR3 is TGCAGTGCTAGAGATTCCGGGGAGCAGTACTTC.

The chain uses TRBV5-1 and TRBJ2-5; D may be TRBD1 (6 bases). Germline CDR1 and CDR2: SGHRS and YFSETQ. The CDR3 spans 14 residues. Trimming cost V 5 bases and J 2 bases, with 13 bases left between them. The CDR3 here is CASRSRGLQETQYF. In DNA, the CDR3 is TGCGCCAGCAGGTCCAGGGGATTACAAGAGACCCAGTACTTC.

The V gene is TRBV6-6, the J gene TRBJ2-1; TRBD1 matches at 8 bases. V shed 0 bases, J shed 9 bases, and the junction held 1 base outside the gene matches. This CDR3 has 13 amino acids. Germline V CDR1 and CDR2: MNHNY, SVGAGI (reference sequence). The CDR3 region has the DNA TGTGCCAGCAGTTACTCGACAGGGGTTGAGCAGTTCTTC. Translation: CASSYSTGVEQFF.

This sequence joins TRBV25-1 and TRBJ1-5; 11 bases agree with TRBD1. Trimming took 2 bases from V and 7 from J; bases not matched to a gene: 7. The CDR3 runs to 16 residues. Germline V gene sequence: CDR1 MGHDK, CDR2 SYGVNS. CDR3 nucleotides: TGTGCCAGCAGTGAAGGGACAGGGGGTGCAGGACAGCCCCAGCATTTT. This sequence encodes CASSEGTGGAGQPQHF.